This TCR beta chain came from a study of blood T cell repertoires in COVID-19. Whole-study context: Material from acute and convalescent COVID-19 was sourced from the United States, Italy and Spain.

Authors' methods: Amplification of reference gene primers was used by the study to estimate nucleated cell counts. Here immunoSEQ multiplex PCR was the method, and the copy in TCRdb shows in-frame clones only, minus some. The D gene and trimming were derived from the DNA, and the V and J assignments and clone size from that table. The table shows approximately 220,000 clones, with 88% occurring only once. The CDR3 consists of 14 residues. CDR1 and CDR2 from the germline V gene are MDHEN and SYDVKM. After removal of 8 bases from V and 12 bases from J, the junction contained 13 bases not matched to a gene.

This sequence was found in a man aged 35-49 years with acute or convalescent COVID-19. Sequenced material: peripheral blood. V is TRBV28 and J is TRBJ1-4, with 9 bases identical to TRBD1. The CDR3 loop reads CASGRGTGWLELFF. For the CDR3, the DNA is TGTGCCAGCGGACGAGGGACAGGGTGGTTGGAACTGTTTTTT.